The 4 T cell receptor beta chains given below trace back to one sample, sequenced in a study of blood T cells in healthy people across ages. A J-beta primer mix and a sample-barcoded 5' primer were used in a second PCR of about 7 to 12 cycles. TCRdb called the 5' RACE reads again in MiXCR, with one record for every CDR3 protein. Among about 800,000 distinct CDR3 sequences listed, roughly 64% were seen once. The sample consisted of blood. The receptors come from a young man in good health.

This clonotype was seen more than once but under ten times. This chain connects TRBV5-1 to TRBJ2-5; possibly TRBD1 for D (5 bases). The CDR3 sequence is 19 residues long. From germline, CDR1 is SGHRS and CDR2 YFSETQ. V lost 0 bases and J 1 base, leaving 22 bases between the germline ends. The CDR3 region is CASSLGRRNSGAFQETQYF. In DNA form, the CDR3 reads TGCGCCAGCAGCTTGGGCCGCAGGAACAGTGGGGCCTTCCAAGAGACCCAGTACTTC.

The CDR3 reads CASSPGGVAYEQFF. The CDR3 DNA reads as TGTGCCAGCTCACCTGGAGGAGTTGCCTACGAGCAGTTCTTC. The gene calls are TRBV18 and TRBJ2-1, with a weak D call TRBD2 (5 bases). Germline CDR1 reads KGHSH; CDR2 reads LQKENI. Trimming took off 3 bases at V and 10 bases at J, with 16 bases between the two ends. This CDR3 is 14 amino acids long.

This chain connects TRBV6-1 to TRBJ2-3, with TRBD2 identical over 8 bases. Germline V gives CDR1 MNHNS, CDR2 SASEGT. Unmatched junction bases numbered 8, after V lost 2 bases and J lost 4 bases. The CDR3 has 16 residues. This CDR3 is CASSELGGALADTQYF. DNA of the CDR3: TGTGCCAGCAGTGAACTCGGGGGGGCTCTCGCAGATACGCAGTATTTT.

The gene calls are TRBV5-1 and TRBJ1-2; unclear D gene. V lost 0 bases, J lost 3 bases, and 12 bases lay in between. The CDR3 loop spans 15 amino acids. Per germline, CDR1 SGHRS and CDR2 YFSETQ. CDR3 DNA sequence: TGCGCCAGCAGCTTGGTAATAGGGTTCGACTATGGCTACACCTTC. Translation: CASSLVIGFDYGYTF.